Each of the 13 T cell receptor beta chains below was sequenced from the same sample in a study of T cells in women clearing cervical HPV infection. Here immunoSEQ multiplex PCR was the method, and the copy in TCRdb shows in-frame clones only, minus some. Recorded here are 25,000 to 35,000 clones; the top ten clones represent 4.2%. The specimen was blood buffy coat. These receptors were collected from a woman between 18 and 75 years old with a cervical HPV16 infection that either progressed to CIN3+ or cleared (not recorded which).

A remark on this clone: The CDR3 end lies 3 residues beyond the end of the read and is filled in from the germline J gene. The V and J genes are TRBV28 and TRBJ2-1; TRBD2 aligns across 13 bases. The CDR3 is 15 amino acids. The germline V gene encodes CDR1 MDHEN and CDR2 SYDVKM. Germline trimming cut 5 bases from V and 8 bases from J; bases unmatched to any gene: 6. The DNA read from the CDR3 is TGTGCCAGCAGTCCCGGGACTAGCGGGATTGATGAG. Its translation: CASSPGTSGIDE. The complete CDR3 protein is CASSPGTSGIDEQFF. Full variable domain (outside the CDR3, taken from reference TRBV28 and TRBJ2-1): DVKVTQSSRYLVKRTGEKVFLECVQDMDHENMFWYRQDPGLGLRLIYFSYDVKMKEKGDIPEGYSVSREKKERFSLILESASTNQTSMYLCASSPGTSGIDEQFFGPGTRLTVL.

The CDR3 sequence is CASRGGLPKLFF. CDR3 DNA, as far as it was read: TGTGCCAGCCGGGGGGGGCTCCCAAAA. The gene calls are TRBV19 and TRBJ1-4, with D perhaps TRBD1 (6 bases). The CDR3 end is not reached by the read, which stops 3 residues before it; the germline J gene fills it in. CDR1 and CDR2 from the germline V gene are LNHDA and SQIVND (reference sequence). V was trimmed by 9 bases and J by 10 bases, leaving 15 bases between them. The CDR3 length is 12 residues. Combining the CDR3 with reference TRBV19 and TRBJ1-4 gives the whole variable domain DGGITQSPKYLFRKEGQNVTLSCEQNLNHDAMYWYRQDPGQGLRLIYYSQIVNDFQKGDIAEGYSVSREKKESFPLTVTSAQKNPTAFYLCASRGGLPKLFFGSGTQLSVL.

A note on this clone: Read data end 3 residues before the CDR3 end; the end is taken from the germline J gene. The V call is TRBV20-1, the J call TRBJ2-6, with 7 bases aligning to TRBD1. V lost 0 bases, J lost 4 bases, and 12 bases stayed unmatched. The CDR3 runs 18 residues. Germline assignment: CDR1 DFQATT and CDR2 SNEGSKA (reference sequence). Incomplete CDR3 DNA: TGCAGTGCTAGAGATATTGACAGGGTCCGCTCCGGGGCCAACGTC. Translating gives CSARDIDRVRSGANV. The whole CDR3 is CSARDIDRVRSGANVLTF.

The CDR3 bases that were read are TGTGCCAGCATGCGGGGGGCTTCCTACGAG. It codes for CASMRGASYE. The entire CDR3 protein is CASMRGASYEQYF. The chain couples TRBV7-9 to TRBJ2-7; 8 bases are a match to TRBD2. Coverage ceases 3 residues before the CDR3 finishes, and the germline J gene fills in the end. The CDR3 sequence is 13 residues long. V lost 7 bases and J lost 1; bases outside the gene matches: 3. CDR1 is SEHNR, CDR2 FQNEAQ, per germline (reference sequence).

A remark on this clone: The observed sequence ends 3 residues before the CDR3 terminus, with the missing tail filled in from the germline J gene. The genes are TRBV7-2 and TRBJ1-4, with D possibly being TRBD1 (5 bases). The length of the CDR3 is 14 residues. The V gene lost 1 base and the J gene lost 7 bases, with 10 bases spanning the gap. CDR1 and CDR2 (germline): SGHTA, FQGNSA. The CDR3 DNA, read in part, is TGTGCCAGCAGCTTAGTAGCGGGGGGTGAAAAA. Its translation is CASSLVAGGEK. The full CDR3 protein is CASSLVAGGEKLFF. The entire variable domain, with the rest obtained from reference TRBV7-2 and TRBJ1-4, is as follows: GAGVSQSPSNKVTEKGKDVELRCDPISGHTALYWYRQSLGQGLEFLIYFQGNSAPDKSGLPSDRFSAERTGGSVSTLTIQRTQQEDSAVYLCASSLVAGGEKLFFGSGTQLSVL.

Details on this clone: The CDR3 goes on 3 residues after the read ends, and that part is filled in from the germline J gene. The chain recombines TRBV7-9 with TRBJ2-2, with TRBD1 matching over 7 bases. The CDR3 has 15 amino acids. Per the germline V gene, CDR1 is SEHNR and CDR2 is FQNEAQ (reference sequence). V lost 0 bases to trimming and J lost 7 bases; unmatched junction nucleotides: 5. CDR3 DNA, as far as it was read: TGTGCCAGCAGCTTAGCAGGGGGCGAAATCGGGGAG. Its translation: CASSLAGGEIGE. The complete CDR3 protein is CASSLAGGEIGELFF.

About this clone: The CDR3 is cut off 3 residues early in the read; its end comes from the germline J gene. The V call is TRBV7-2, the J call TRBJ2-3; D uncertain. The CDR3 contains 12 residues. Trimming pared 4 bases from V and 2 bases from J, leaving 4 bases between. CDR1 is SGHTA and CDR2 is FQGNSA in the germline V gene. Partial CDR3 DNA: TGTGCCAGCAGCTCTTACACAGATACG. This encodes CASSSYTDT. The full CDR3 is CASSSYTDTQYF.

Details on this clone: The DNA ends 3 residues before the CDR3 does, and the rest of the CDR3 is filled in from the germline J gene. The rearrangement joins TRBV4-1 to TRBJ1-4; 12 positions match TRBD1. Germline V gene sequence: CDR1 MGHRA, CDR2 YSYEKL. The CDR3 runs to 16 residues. After removal of 6 bases from V and 4 bases from J, the junction contained 6 bases not matched to a gene. The sequenced part of the CDR3 DNA is TGCGCCAGCAGACTTGGGACAGGGGGCCTTAATGAAAAA. The encoded protein is CASRLGTGGLNEK. The complete CDR3 sequence is CASRLGTGGLNEKLFF.

Regarding this clone: The read is 3 residues too short to cover the CDR3 end, so that end is filled in from the germline J gene. The chain employs TRBV7-2 and TRBJ1-5; tentatively, D is TRBD1 (6 bases). The germline CDR1 and CDR2 sequences are SGHTA and FQGNSA. V lost 5 bases to trimming and J lost 4 bases, with 9 bases between them. CDR3 size: 13 residues. CDR3 DNA, as far as it was read: TGTGCCAGCAGCCCCCAGGGGAATCAGCCC. Encoded protein: CASSPQGNQP. In full, the CDR3 reads CASSPQGNQPQHF.

Details on this clone: The DNA ends 3 residues before the CDR3 does, and the rest of the CDR3 is filled in from the germline J gene. This rearrangement joins TRBV20-1 to TRBJ2-3; the match to TRBD2 covers 16 bases. This CDR3 region has 18 residues. The V segment lost 6 bases and the J segment 6 bases; nucleotides outside the gene matches: 15. Germline V gives CDR1 DFQATT, CDR2 SNEGSKA (reference sequence). Here the CDR3 reads CSATGLAGGLTLSDTQYF. The CDR3 DNA, read in part, is TGCAGTGCAACGGGACTAGCGGGGGGGCTAACTCTGTCGGATACG.

Remarks on this clone: The CDR3 end falls 3 residues outside the read, so it is completed with the germline J gene. The rearrangement uses TRBV10-3 and TRBJ1-1; D remains unclear. V was clipped by 7 bases and J by 2 bases, with 11 bases between them. Germline CDR1 ENHRY, CDR2 SYGVKD. The CDR3 runs to 13 residues. The CDR3 DNA, read in part, is TGTGCCATCATCGGTCATCCCAACACTGAA. Translating it yields CAIIGHPNTE. The entire CDR3 protein reads CAIIGHPNTEAFF.

As concerns this clone: The read ends 3 residues shy of where the CDR3 ends; the end is completed using the germline J gene. V is TRBV19 and J is TRBJ2-1; D possibly corresponds to TRBD1 (6 bases). The CDR3 loop spans 16 amino acids. Germline CDR1 LNHDA, CDR2 SQIVND (reference sequence). Trimming cost V 6 bases and J 5 bases, with 20 bases left between them. The CDR3 bases that were read are TGTGCCAGTAGCCCACACTTACAGGGCTGGAACAATGAG. It translates to CASSPHLQGWNNE. The whole CDR3 sequence reads CASSPHLQGWNNEQFF.

Remarks on this clone: The CDR3 end lies 3 residues beyond the end of the read and is filled in from the germline J gene. This rearrangement joins TRBV13 to TRBJ2-1; 8 positions match TRBD2. The germline CDR1 and CDR2 sequences are PRHDT and FYEKMQ (reference sequence). This CDR3 comprises 15 residues. Trimming removed 6 bases from V and 5 bases from J; junction bases left unmatched: 9. The CDR3 is CASRIPGGLDNEQFF. Incomplete CDR3 DNA: TGTGCCAGCAGAATCCCGGGGGGACTAGACAATGAG.